Presented here are 30 T cell receptor beta chains from one specimen sequenced in a study of shared clonotypes between healthy human individuals (dated by TCRdb to 2018 to 2020). Library construction relied on the immunoSEQ multiplex PCR assay. TCRdb stores this immuneACCESS table with in-frame sequences only. Part of the clones is absent; in the studies checked, under half of the shortfall reflects unresolved V genes, and no reason is known for the rest. The sample contains more than 1,200,000 clones, approximately 98.5% of them found a single time. In total, the top ten clones hold around 0.38% of the sample. The sample taken for sequencing was naive CD4+ T cells sorted from blood. What the cell subset or site label conveys for this sample: CD45RA+ positively selected. These receptors all stem from a man aged 25 to 45 in good health.

CDR3 in amino acids: CASSLLRGMGETQYF. DNA for the CDR3: TGCGCCAGCAGCTTGCTCCGGGGGATGGGGGAGACCCAGTACTTC. The rearrangement uses TRBV5-1 and TRBJ2-5, with a weak D call TRBD2 (6 bases). The CDR3 runs 15 residues. V was clipped by 1 base and J by 5 bases, with 15 bases between them. The germline V gene has CDR1 SGHRS and CDR2 YFSETQ.

The chain combines TRBV11-2 with TRBJ1-2; D remains unclear. V lost 1 base, J lost 8 bases, and 11 bases lay in between. The CDR3 loop spans 13 amino acids. The V gene's germline CDR1 is SGHAT and CDR2 FQNNGV. For the CDR3, the DNA is TGTGCCAGCAGCTTAGGGGGATTCAGCGGCTACACCTTC. This gives the protein CASSLGGFSGYTF.

V and J are TRBV19 and TRBJ2-7; the match to TRBD2 covers 13 bases. V was clipped by 6 bases and J by 9 bases; unmatched bases: 11. Germline V gene lookup returns CDR1 LNHDA and CDR2 SQIVND (reference sequence). The CDR3 loop spans 15 amino acids. The CDR3 region is CASSQRTSGSVVQYF. The CDR3 nucleotides are TGTGCCAGTAGCCAGAGGACTAGCGGGAGCGTTGTGCAGTACTTC.

This clone was detected once. CDR3 sequence: CASSARLQGAGHWELFF. CDR3 DNA sequence: TGTGCCAGCAGCGCACGTTTACAGGGGGCCGGGCATTGGGAGCTGTTTTTT. The chain uses TRBV9 and TRBJ2-2, with TRBD1 matching 9 bases. CDR1 is SGDLS, CDR2 YYNGEE, per germline. CDR3 size: 17 residues. The V gene end was trimmed by 3 bases and the J gene end by 9 bases; junction bases not matched to a gene: 15. Variable domain in full (rest from reference TRBV9 and TRBJ2-2): DSGVTQTPKHLITATGQRVTLRCSPRSGDLSVYWYQQSLDQGLQFLIQYYNGEERAKGNILERFSAQQFPDLHSELNLSSLELGDSALYFCASSARLQGAGHWELFFGEGSRLTVL.

As concerns this clone: Additional DNA sequences in this sample encode the identical CDR3. The rearrangement uses TRBV5-1 and TRBJ1-1; D is perhaps TRBD1 (6 bases). Per the germline V gene, CDR1 is SGHRS and CDR2 is YFSETQ. V lost 4 bases, J lost 0 bases, and 10 bases lay in between. This CDR3 has 14 amino acids. The CDR3 DNA sequence: TGCGCCAGCAGCCCGGGGACATTGAACACTGAAGCTTTCTTT. Translated: CASSPGTLNTEAFF.

V and J are TRBV5-1 and TRBJ1-2; perhaps TRBD1 as D (6 bases). CDR1 and CDR2 (germline): SGHRS, YFSETQ. The V gene lost 0 bases and the J gene lost 4 bases, with 10 bases spanning the gap. The CDR3 has 14 amino acids. The CDR3, as DNA: TGCGCCAGCAGCTTGGAGTGGGGGCTCTATGGCTACACCTTC. Translation gives CASSLEWGLYGYTF.

V gene TRBV19 combines with J gene TRBJ1-2; no clear D. This CDR3 region has 19 residues. Looked up from germline, CDR1 is LNHDA and CDR2 is SQIVND (reference sequence). V was cut by 7 bases and J by 6 bases, with 33 bases left in between. This CDR3 is CASKSLLQVLAGKGDGYTF. The CDR3 region has the DNA TGTGCCAGTAAATCCTTACTCCAAGTATTGGCAGGAAAGGGAGATGGCTACACCTTC.

This chain joins TRBV20-1 and TRBJ1-2; D gene uncertain. Trimming pared 3 bases from V and 8 bases from J, leaving 7 bases between. The CDR3 has 10 residues. Germline V gives CDR1 DFQATT, CDR2 SNEGSKA (reference sequence). CDR3 region: CSASWEGYTF. CDR3 in DNA: TGCAGTGCTAGTTGGGAGGGCTACACCTTC.

The CDR3, as DNA: TGTGCCAGCCGCTGGGGGGATAGCACAGATACGCAGTATTTT. Its protein product is CASRWGDSTDTQYF. The rearrangement links TRBV6-1 to TRBJ2-3, with a possible D match to TRBD2 (6 bases). V was pared by 8 bases and J by 0 bases, with 12 bases between. The germline V gene encodes CDR1 MNHNS and CDR2 SASEGT. This CDR3 has 14 residues.

This clone came up once. The rearrangement links TRBV18 to TRBJ2-7; 9 positions agree with TRBD1. Per the germline V gene, CDR1 is KGHSH and CDR2 is LQKENI. The CDR3 runs 14 residues. The V segment lost 4 bases and the J segment 6 bases; nucleotides outside the gene matches: 7. As DNA, the CDR3 is TGTGCCAGCTCACACCGGGACAGGGTTGGCGAGCAGTACTTC. It encodes CASSHRDRVGEQYF.

The chain carries TRBV2 and TRBJ2-7; D may be TRBD2 (6 bases). V was shortened by 9 bases and J by 1 base, with 13 bases between the two germline ends. The CDR3 length is 13 residues. Per germline, CDR1 SNHLY and CDR2 FYNNEI. CDR3 nucleotides: TGTGCCAGTCTCCGGGACTCTTCCTACGAGCAGTACTTC. It encodes CASLRDSSYEQYF.

In this sample, this clone turned up once. The J gene is TRBJ2-1, the V gene TRBV9; D perhaps matches TRBD1 (6 bases). V was shortened by 3 bases and J by 5 bases, with 12 bases between the two germline ends. Germline CDR1 is SGDLS and CDR2 is YYNGEE. The CDR3 is made up of 14 amino acids. The DNA of the CDR3 is TGTGCCAGCAGCGCCCGGGACACCCACAATGAGCAGTTCTTC. It is translated as CASSARDTHNEQFF. Combining the CDR3 with reference TRBV9 and TRBJ2-1 gives the whole variable domain DSGVTQTPKHLITATGQRVTLRCSPRSGDLSVYWYQQSLDQGLQFLIQYYNGEERAKGNILERFSAQQFPDLHSELNLSSLELGDSALYFCASSARDTHNEQFFGPGTRLTVL.

The chain uses TRBV9 and TRBJ2-1; 9 bases fit TRBD1. This CDR3 comprises 15 residues. The V and J ends lost 3 bases and 4 bases, in that order; junction bases with no gene match: 5. Germline V gene data show CDR1 as SGDLS and CDR2 as YYNGEE. CDR3 DNA sequence: TGTGCCAGCAGCGATACAGGGGGCCCGTACAATGAGCAGTTCTTC. As protein: CASSDTGGPYNEQFF.

Details on this clone: Other DNA sequences in the sample encode the same CDR3. V is TRBV18 and J is TRBJ2-7; the D is unclear. CDR1 is KGHSH, CDR2 LQKENI, per germline. There are 14 residues in the CDR3. Trimming took off 2 bases at V and 1 base at J, with 9 bases between the two ends. The CDR3 sequence is CASSPEVGSYEQYF. In DNA, the CDR3 is TGTGCCAGCTCACCAGAGGTGGGTTCCTACGAGCAGTACTTC.

The chain uses TRBV11-2 and TRBJ2-1; D remains ambiguous. Per germline, CDR1 SGHAT and CDR2 FQNNGV. The CDR3 runs to 15 residues. V lost 6 bases and J 0 bases, leaving 12 bases between the germline ends. CDR3 protein: CASRRPRSSYNEQFF. The CDR3, as DNA: TGTGCCAGCAGGCGACCCAGGAGCTCCTACAATGAGCAGTTCTTC.

This rearrangement joins TRBV27 to TRBJ2-1, with 13 bases fitting TRBD2. V gave up 4 bases and J gave up 4 bases; unmatched junction bases: 4. The CDR3 runs to 16 residues. Germline assignment: CDR1 MNHEY and CDR2 SMNVEV (reference sequence). The CDR3 spells CASSSPGLAGYNEQFF. The CDR3 DNA is TGTGCCAGCAGTTCCCCGGGACTAGCGGGATACAATGAGCAGTTCTTC.

This clone was counted a single time. J is TRBJ2-1 and V is TRBV27; D is possibly TRBD1 (7 bases). Germline CDR1 reads MNHEY; CDR2 reads SMNVEV (reference sequence). The CDR3 is 18 residues long. V was pared by 4 bases and J by 7 bases, with 26 bases between. The CDR3 nucleotides are TGTGCCAGCAGTTCTCCCCACCGACTAGTCCCAGGGGGGAATGAGCAGTTCTTC. Translation gives CASSSPHRLVPGGNEQFF.

The CDR3 reads CASSYRGPIYGYTF. CDR3 nucleotide sequence: TGTGCCAGCAGTTACCGGGGACCGATATATGGCTACACCTTC. The chain recombines TRBV27 with TRBJ1-2, with a weak D call TRBD1 (5 bases). Trimming removed 4 bases at V and 5 bases at J, with 14 bases between. Germline V gives CDR1 MNHEY, CDR2 SMNVEV (reference sequence). This CDR3 contains 14 residues.

In its sample, this clone was seen once. The chain carries TRBV11-3 and TRBJ2-1; D gene uncertain. V lost 0 bases and J lost 13, with 13 bases in between. Germline CDR1 SGHNT, CDR2 YENEEA. The CDR3 extends over 13 amino acids. CDR3 amino acids: CASSLDLSQSQFF. CDR3 nucleotides: TGTGCCAGCAGCTTAGATCTTAGTCAGTCACAGTTCTTC.

Here the CDR3 DNA reads TGTGCCAGCAACCCGACAGCGCCCCAAGAGACCCAGTACTTC. It yields the protein CASNPTAPQETQYF. This rearrangement joins TRBV5-5 to TRBJ2-5, with TRBD1 as a possible D gene (5 bases). With 6 bases removed from V and 1 base from J, the gap between germline ends came to 13 bases. CDR3 length: 14 residues. CDR1 SGHKS and CDR2 YYEKEE come from the germline V gene (reference sequence).

Turning to this clone: Other DNA sequences in the same sample also yield this CDR3. The rearrangement links TRBV5-1 to TRBJ2-1; 11 bases match TRBD2. Germline assignment: CDR1 SGHRS and CDR2 YFSETQ. This CDR3 has 16 amino acids. J lost 3 bases, V lost 4 bases, and 6 bases had no gene match. As DNA, the CDR3 is TGCGCCAGCAGCCTCGGACTAGCGGGTTTCTACAATGAGCAGTTCTTC. It translates to CASSLGLAGFYNEQFF.

For this clone: Other DNA sequences in the sample encode the same CDR3. V is TRBV5-1 and J is TRBJ1-5; D gene unclear. Germline V CDR1 and CDR2: SGHRS, YFSETQ. The CDR3 is 13 residues long. The germline V and J ends were trimmed by 4 bases and 5 bases, with 10 bases remaining between them. For the CDR3, the DNA is TGCGCCAGCAGCGTGGACGGCGATCAGCCCCAGCATTTT. This encodes CASSVDGDQPQHF.

This chain uses TRBV9 with TRBJ2-7, with D possibly TRBD1 on 9 matching bases. This CDR3 contains 18 residues. V was pared by 2 bases and J by 2 bases, with 23 bases between. Germline CDR1 and CDR2: SGDLS and YYNGEE. The CDR3 loop reads CASSVSGGGTGFAYEQYF. CDR3 nucleotides: TGTGCCAGCAGCGTCTCGGGAGGGGGGACAGGGTTTGCCTACGAGCAGTACTTC.

The chain links TRBV28 to TRBJ2-1; 13 bases align to TRBD2. The V segment lost 6 bases and the J segment 6 bases; nucleotides outside the gene matches: 5. Per germline, CDR1 MDHEN and CDR2 SYDVKM. This CDR3 is built from 15 residues. The chain's CDR3 is CASRQRTSGSNEQFF. CDR3 coding DNA: TGTGCCAGCAGGCAGAGGACTAGCGGGAGCAATGAGCAGTTCTTC.

This chain joins TRBV5-5 and TRBJ1-5, with 7 bases fitting TRBD1. Trimming at V came to 4 bases and at J to 4 bases, leaving 2 bases not matched to a gene. CDR1 is SGHKS and CDR2 is YYEKEE in the germline V gene (reference sequence). The CDR3 consists of 13 residues. CDR3 DNA: TGTGCCAGCAGCCCCAGGGGGAATCAGCCCCAGCATTTT. It encodes CASSPRGNQPQHF.

V and J are TRBV9 and TRBJ2-6; D may be TRBD1 (6 bases). From germline, CDR1 is SGDLS and CDR2 YYNGEE. The CDR3 runs 18 residues. V lost 0 bases and J 0 bases, leaving 13 bases between the germline ends. CDR3 in amino acids: CASSVEPGHRSGANVLTF. DNA of the CDR3: TGTGCCAGCAGCGTAGAACCGGGACACCGCTCTGGGGCCAACGTCCTGACTTTC.

V is TRBV7-9 and J is TRBJ2-7, with 7 bases fitting TRBD1. The CDR3 totals 15 residues. V shed 5 bases, J shed 5 bases, and the junction held 12 bases outside the gene matches. Germline loops: CDR1 SEHNR, CDR2 FQNEAQ (reference sequence). CDR3 in DNA: TGTGCCAGCAGCGAGGGACAGACTAAAGGGGACGAGCAGTACTTC. Its translation is CASSEGQTKGDEQYF. The complete variable domain, with remaining parts taken from reference TRBV7-9 and TRBJ2-7, reads DTGVSQNPRHKITKRGQNVTFRCDPISEHNRLYWYRQTLGQGPEFLTYFQNEAQLEKSRLLSDRFSAERPKGSFSTLEIQRTEQGDSAMYLCASSEGQTKGDEQYFGPGTRLTVT.

The genes are TRBV7-2 and TRBJ1-2, with 7 bases aligning to TRBD1. Germline V gives CDR1 SGHTA, CDR2 FQGNSA. The CDR3 runs 14 residues. Trimming cost V 6 bases and J 8 bases; bases outside gene matches: 12. This CDR3 is CASSPGHRGGGYTF. The DNA for the CDR3 is TGTGCCAGCAGTCCGGGGCACAGGGGAGGCGGCTACACCTTC.

The chain has TRBV7-8 and TRBJ2-1; 9 positions match TRBD2. Germline CDR1 and CDR2: SGHVS and FQNEAQ. V lost 4 bases, J lost 6 bases, and 16 bases stayed unmatched. The CDR3 is 18 residues long. The chain's CDR3 is CASSYQLSLAGAINEQFF. For the CDR3, the DNA is TGTGCCAGCAGCTACCAATTGTCACTAGCGGGCGCAATCAATGAGCAGTTCTTC.

V is TRBV18 and J is TRBJ2-2; tentatively, D is TRBD1 or TRBD2 (6 bases each). In germline, CDR1 is KGHSH, CDR2 LQKENI. Deletions cut 3 bases from V and 1 base from J, with 27 bases between. The CDR3 has 21 amino acids. In DNA, the CDR3 is TGTGCCAGCTCACCCCTACGAGGAGGGAATCCGGGACATAAGAACACCGGGGAGCTGTTTTTT. Translation gives CASSPLRGGNPGHKNTGELFF.